The clone carrying this T cell receptor (beta chain) was found once. This CDR3 has 13 amino acids. Trimming cost V 6 bases and J 1 base, with 9 bases left between them. Germline V gene lookup returns CDR1 MNHEY and CDR2 SVGAGI. This specimen belongs to a study of T cell responses to AZD1222 COVID-19 vaccine. The method was immunoSEQ multiplex PCR; TCRdb's version includes in-frame clones alone and lacks a portion of them. The sample includes over 120,000 clones, 80% to 90% seen only once; the top ten take roughly 1.7%. Here the sequenced sample was peripheral blood, taken on day 0 of AZD1222 vaccination. The gene calls are TRBV6-5 and TRBJ1-2, with no clear D. This receptor was obtained from an adult in good health. Here the CDR3 reads CASSLQSNYGYTF. DNA for the CDR3: TGTGCCAGCAGCTTACAGAGTAACTATGGCTACACCTTC.